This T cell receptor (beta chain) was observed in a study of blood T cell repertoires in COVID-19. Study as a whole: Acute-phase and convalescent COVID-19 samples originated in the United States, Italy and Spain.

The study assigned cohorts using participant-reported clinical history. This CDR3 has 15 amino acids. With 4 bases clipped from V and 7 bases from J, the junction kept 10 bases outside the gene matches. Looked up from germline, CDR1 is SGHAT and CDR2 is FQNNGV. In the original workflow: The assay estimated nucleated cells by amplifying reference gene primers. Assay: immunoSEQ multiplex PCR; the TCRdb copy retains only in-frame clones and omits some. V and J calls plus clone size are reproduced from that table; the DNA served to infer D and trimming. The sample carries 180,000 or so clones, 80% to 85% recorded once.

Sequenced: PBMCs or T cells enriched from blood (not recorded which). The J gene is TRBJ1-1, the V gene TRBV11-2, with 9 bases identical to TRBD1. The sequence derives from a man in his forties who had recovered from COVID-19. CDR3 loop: CASSSHPGQGNEAFF. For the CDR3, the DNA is TGTGCCAGCAGCTCCCACCCGGGACAGGGCAATGAAGCTTTCTTT.